The present TCR beta chain was sequenced within a study of cytomegalovirus exposure and HLA in healthy donors. General study findings and limits: According to reports, the classifier identified cytomegalovirus status with high specificity and sensitivity.

This clone was observed many times. Its antigen is still unknown. Germline assignment: CDR1 SGHDT and CDR2 YYEEEE. Trimming cost V 4 bases and J 8 bases; bases outside gene matches: 6. CDR3 length: 13 residues. The PCR used 60 Vbeta and 13 Jbeta primers. The table came from immunoSEQ multiplex PCR; TCRdb's copy has only in-frame clones and leaves some out. The sample has 90,000 to 120,000 clones, roughly a tenth seen once; the top ten hold 5.8%. The receptor comes from a man in his forties or fifties in good health and CMV-seropositive. Sequenced sample: PBMCs. The gene calls are TRBV5-6 and TRBJ1-3, with TRBD1 matching 7 bases. The CDR3 bases are TGTGCCAGCAGCCCTCGACAGGGAGACACCATATATTTT. This translates into CASSPRQGDTIYF.